The 13 T cell receptor beta chains reported below all come from one sample, sequenced in a study of blood T cells in healthy people across ages (dated by TCRdb to the mid-2010s). The library was made by 5' RACE. The sequencer listed for this sample is Illumina HiSeq 2500. A second PCR of about 7 to 12 cycles was run with a J-beta primer mix and a sample-barcoded 5' primer. TCRdb took the public reads, trimmed them with fastp at Q25, ran MiXCR for clone calling and kept in-frame beta chains. Rows matching on CDR3 protein sequence are summarized as one entry with the most common DNA and genes. This sample lists 850,000 to 1,000,000 distinct CDR3 sequences; 51% were detected once. Clones ranked in the top ten supply about 21% of the sample. The sample consisted of blood. These receptors all come from a woman aged 60-75 years in good health.

The CDR3 coding sequence is TGTGCCAGCAGCTTGGGGGTGGTGGGTCAGCCCCAGCATTTT. It translates to CASSLGVVGQPQHF. V is TRBV7-9 and J is TRBJ1-5; a possible D gene is TRBD1 (5 bases). The CDR3 contains 14 residues. V lost 3 bases and J 6 bases, leaving 12 bases between the germline ends. Germline loops: CDR1 SEHNR, CDR2 FQNEAQ (reference sequence). The whole variable domain, filled in from reference TRBV7-9 and TRBJ1-5, reads DTGVSQNPRHKITKRGQNVTFRCDPISEHNRLYWYRQTLGQGPEFLTYFQNEAQLEKSRLLSDRFSAERPKGSFSTLEIQRTEQGDSAMYLCASSLGVVGQPQHFGDGTRLSIL.

The chain carries TRBV11-2 and TRBJ2-1, with 13 bases matching TRBD2. With 6 bases clipped from V and 2 bases from J, the junction kept 4 bases outside the gene matches. There are 16 residues in the CDR3. Germline V gene sequence: CDR1 SGHAT, CDR2 FQNNGV. The CDR3 DNA is TGTGCCAGCAGAGGACTAGCGGGAGTGACCTACAATGAGCAGTTCTTC. Protein sequence: CASRGLAGVTYNEQFF. Using reference TRBV11-2 and TRBJ2-1 for the parts outside the CDR3, the full variable domain is EAGVAQSPRYKIIEKRQSVAFWCNPISGHATLYWYQQILGQGPKLLIQFQNNGVVDDSQLPKDRFSAERLKGVDSTLKIQPAKLEDSAVYLCASRGLAGVTYNEQFFGPGTRLTVL.

The chain links TRBV15 to TRBJ2-4, with unresolved D. Per the germline V gene, CDR1 is LNHNV and CDR2 is YYDKDF (reference sequence). Trimming took 3 bases from V and 0 from J, leaving 12 bases between them. The CDR3 has 16 residues. The CDR3 DNA sequence: TGTGCCACCAGCAGTCCGAAAGGAAAAGCCAAAAACATTCAGTACTTC. Translated, it gives CATSSPKGKAKNIQYF.

CDR3 region: CSATVSPRDNEQFF. CDR3 in DNA: TGCAGTGCTACGGTCAGCCCCAGGGACAATGAGCAGTTCTTC. The V call is TRBV20-1, the J call TRBJ2-1; tentatively, D is TRBD1 (5 bases). V was cut by 4 bases and J by 5 bases, with 15 bases left in between. The CDR3 covers 14 residues. Germline CDR1 is DFQATT and CDR2 is SNEGSKA (reference sequence).

The J gene is TRBJ2-7, the V gene TRBV11-2; D is unclear. The CDR3 is 12 residues long. Trimming left V 0 bases short and J 10 bases short, with 10 bases between. Germline loops: CDR1 SGHAT, CDR2 FQNNGV. The CDR3 protein is CASSLESQHQYF. The DNA of the CDR3 is TGTGCCAGCAGCTTAGAGTCCCAGCACCAGTACTTC.

The chain recombines TRBV7-2 with TRBJ2-5, with D tentatively TRBD1 or TRBD2 (5 bases each). With 5 bases removed from V and 5 bases from J, the gap between germline ends came to 21 bases. The CDR3 consists of 16 residues. The V gene's germline CDR1 is SGHTA and CDR2 FQGNSA. Here the CDR3 DNA reads TGTGCCAGCAGCCCAGGGTCGGGACCACTTTCGGAGACCCAGTACTTC. Translating it yields CASSPGSGPLSETQYF. The whole variable domain, remainder taken from reference TRBV7-2 and TRBJ2-5, is GAGVSQSPSNKVTEKGKDVELRCDPISGHTALYWYRQSLGQGLEFLIYFQGNSAPDKSGLPSDRFSAERTGGSVSTLTIQRTQQEDSAVYLCASSPGSGPLSETQYFGPGTRLLVL.

The chain uses TRBV14 and TRBJ2-1; 8 nucleotides agree with TRBD2. The trim removed 1 base at V and 7 bases at J, leaving 12 bases unmatched. CDR1 and CDR2 (germline): SGHDN, FVKESK. The CDR3 consists of 17 residues. In DNA, the CDR3 is TGTGCCAGCAGCCAAGGACTAGCGTGGCCCCCTGGGAATGAGCAGTTCTTC. Translated, it gives CASSQGLAWPPGNEQFF.

CDR3 loop: CASSLGVGRAFEQYF. In nucleotides, the CDR3 is TGTGCCAGCAGTTTGGGGGTCGGGAGGGCCTTCGAGCAGTACTTC. The chain has TRBV27 and TRBJ2-4; 8 bases line up with TRBD2. The end of the DNA aligns better with TRBJ2-7, so the J call may be wrong. CDR3 size: 15 residues. CDR1 is MNHEY and CDR2 is SMNVEV in the germline V gene (reference sequence).

This clonotype was counted ten times or more. The V gene is TRBV10-3, the J gene TRBJ1-5; D is ambiguous. V was clipped by 6 bases and J by 5 bases, with 17 bases between them. The CDR3 length is 15 residues. Germline loops: CDR1 ENHRY, CDR2 SYGVKD. CDR3 sequence: CAISPSFGSDQPQHF. DNA of the CDR3: TGTGCCATCAGCCCAAGTTTTGGGTCAGATCAGCCCCAGCATTTT.

Note on this clonotype: A read error may produce the germline difference seen at one junction end. This chain joins TRBV4-2 and TRBJ1-5; no firm D call. CDR3 length equals 15 residues. Germline values: CDR1 LGHNA, CDR2 YNFKEQ. The CDR3 nucleotides read TGTGCCTGCAGCCAAGAACCCGCAGGCAATCAGCCCCAGCATTTT. The encoded protein is CACSQEPAGNQPQHF.

This chain connects TRBV6-5 to TRBJ2-3; D not certain. Trimming took off 8 bases at V and 4 bases at J, with 10 bases between the two ends. CDR1 is MNHEY and CDR2 is SVGAGI in the germline V gene. CDR3 length equals 12 residues. The CDR3 sequence is CASGFRADTQYF. The CDR3 DNA is TGTGCCAGCGGATTTAGAGCAGATACGCAGTATTTT.

This clonotype was seen a handful of times. V usage is TRBV4-1 and J usage is TRBJ2-7, with D unclear. Germline V gives CDR1 MGHRA, CDR2 YSYEKL. Trimming took 1 base from V and 9 from J, leaving 19 bases between them. The CDR3 is 15 residues long. The CDR3 spells CASSQGVNNPRGQYF. The CDR3 DNA follows: TGCGCCAGCAGCCAAGGGGTTAACAACCCTCGAGGGCAGTACTTC.

The V gene is TRBV29-1, the J gene TRBJ1-6, with TRBD1 matching over 10 bases. With V trimmed by 6 bases and J by 4 bases, 3 bases remained unmatched. Germline lookup yields CDR1 SQVTM and CDR2 ANQGSEA. The CDR3 spans 14 residues. The chain's CDR3 is CSVGTGEYNSPLHF. In DNA form, the CDR3 reads TGCAGCGTAGGGACAGGGGAGTATAATTCACCCCTCCACTTT.